Given below is one T cell receptor (beta chain) in context. Per the germline V gene, CDR1 is SQVTM and CDR2 is ANQGSEA. The CDR3 sequence is 15 residues long. V trimming: 4 bases; J trimming: 5 bases; junction bases outside the gene matches: 7. Preparation of the TCRbeta library used unique molecular identifiers. Using its own MiXCR run on the PCR reads, TCRdb lists one record per CDR3 protein. The repertoire consists of some 310,000 distinct CDR3 sequences, with around 25% occurring once and the leading ten covering 11%. The data belong to a study of T-cell reconstitution after alpha-beta-depleted transplantation in children.

Source: PBMCs, mostly from graft donor cells, taken 180 days after TCRalphabeta/CD19-depleted stem cell transplant. The sequence was collected from a male patient between 5 and 17 years old who had a stem cell transplant for acute lymphoblastic leukemia, so the T cells may come from the graft donor. The V call is TRBV29-1, the J call TRBJ2-5; TRBD2 matches 13 bases. CDR3 loop: CSVVGTSGIWETQYF. CDR3 sequence (DNA): TGCAGCGTTGTCGGGACTAGCGGGATCTGGGAGACCCAGTACTTC.